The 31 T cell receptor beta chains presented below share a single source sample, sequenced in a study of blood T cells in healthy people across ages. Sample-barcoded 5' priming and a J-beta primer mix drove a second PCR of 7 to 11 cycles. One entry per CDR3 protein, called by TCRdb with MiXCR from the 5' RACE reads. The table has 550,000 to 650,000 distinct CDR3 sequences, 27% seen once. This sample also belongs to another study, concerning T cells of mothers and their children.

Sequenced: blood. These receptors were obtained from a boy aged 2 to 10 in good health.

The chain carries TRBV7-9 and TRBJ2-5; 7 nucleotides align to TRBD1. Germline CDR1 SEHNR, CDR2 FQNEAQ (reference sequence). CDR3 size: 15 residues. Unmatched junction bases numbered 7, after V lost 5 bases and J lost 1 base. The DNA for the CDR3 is TGTGCCAGCAGCATCCGTAACAGGGGCCAAGAGACCCAGTACTTC. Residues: CASSIRNRGQETQYF.

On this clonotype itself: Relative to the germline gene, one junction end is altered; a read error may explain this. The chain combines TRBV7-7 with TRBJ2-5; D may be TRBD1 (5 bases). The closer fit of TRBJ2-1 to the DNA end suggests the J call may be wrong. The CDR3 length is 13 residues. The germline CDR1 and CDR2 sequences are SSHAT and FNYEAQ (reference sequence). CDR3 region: CASSLQEYNEQFF. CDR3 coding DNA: TGTGCTAGCAGCTTACAGGAGTACAATGAGCAGTTCTTC.

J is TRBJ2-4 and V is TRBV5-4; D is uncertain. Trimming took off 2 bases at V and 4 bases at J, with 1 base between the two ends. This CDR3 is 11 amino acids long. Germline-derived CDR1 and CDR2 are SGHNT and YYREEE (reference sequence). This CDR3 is CASSFKNIQYF. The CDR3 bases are TGTGCCAGCAGCTTTAAAAACATTCAGTACTTC.

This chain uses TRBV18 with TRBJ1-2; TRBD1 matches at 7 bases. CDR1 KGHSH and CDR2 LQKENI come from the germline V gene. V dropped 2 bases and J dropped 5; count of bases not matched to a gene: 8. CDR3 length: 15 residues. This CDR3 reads CASSPLQGEWYGYTF. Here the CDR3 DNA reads TGTGCCAGCTCACCATTGCAGGGGGAGTGGTATGGCTACACCTTC.

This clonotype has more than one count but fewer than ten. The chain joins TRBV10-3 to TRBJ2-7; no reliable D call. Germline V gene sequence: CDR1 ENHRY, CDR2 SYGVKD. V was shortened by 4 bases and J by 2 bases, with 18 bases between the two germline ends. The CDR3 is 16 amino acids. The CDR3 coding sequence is TGTGCCATCAGTGGGCCCCCCAGGCCGGCCCCCTACGAGCAGTACTTC. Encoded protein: CAISGPPRPAPYEQYF.

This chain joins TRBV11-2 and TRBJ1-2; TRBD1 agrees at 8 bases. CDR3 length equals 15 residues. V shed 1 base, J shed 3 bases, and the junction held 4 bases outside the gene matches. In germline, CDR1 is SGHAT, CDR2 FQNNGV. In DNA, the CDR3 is TGTGCCAGCAGCTTAGGGGACAGGACCCACTATGGCTACACCTTC. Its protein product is CASSLGDRTHYGYTF.

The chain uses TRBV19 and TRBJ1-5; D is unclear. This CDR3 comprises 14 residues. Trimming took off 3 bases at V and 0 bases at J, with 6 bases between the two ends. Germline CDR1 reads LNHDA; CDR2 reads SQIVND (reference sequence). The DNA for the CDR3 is TGTGCCAGTAGTATTTACAATAGCAATCAGCCCCAGCATTTT. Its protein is CASSIYNSNQPQHF.

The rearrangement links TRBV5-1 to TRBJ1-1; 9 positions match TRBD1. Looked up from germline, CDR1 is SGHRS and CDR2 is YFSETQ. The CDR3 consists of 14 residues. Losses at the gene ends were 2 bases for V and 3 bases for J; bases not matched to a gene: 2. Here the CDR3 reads CASSFWTGDTEAFF. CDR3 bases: TGCGCCAGCAGCTTTTGGACAGGGGACACTGAAGCTTTCTTT. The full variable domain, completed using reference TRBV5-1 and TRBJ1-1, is KAGVTQTPRYLIKTRGQQVTLSCSPISGHRSVSWYQQTPGQGLQFLFEYFSETQRNKGNFPGRFSGRQFSNSRSEMNVSTLELGDSALYLCASSFWTGDTEAFFGQGTRLTVV.

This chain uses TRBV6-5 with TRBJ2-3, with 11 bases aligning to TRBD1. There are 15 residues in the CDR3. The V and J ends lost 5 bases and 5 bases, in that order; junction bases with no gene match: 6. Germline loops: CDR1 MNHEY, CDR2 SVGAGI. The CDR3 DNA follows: TGTGCCAGCAGTAGTGGGGGGACAGGGGGAGATACGCAGTATTTT. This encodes CASSSGGTGGDTQYF.

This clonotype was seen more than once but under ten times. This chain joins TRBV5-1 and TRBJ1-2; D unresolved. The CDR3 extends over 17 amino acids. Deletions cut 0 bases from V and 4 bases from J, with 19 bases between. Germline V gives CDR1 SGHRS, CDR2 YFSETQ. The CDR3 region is CASSLAVTSTKSYGYTF. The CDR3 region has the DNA TGCGCCAGCAGCTTGGCCGTAACGAGTACCAAAAGCTATGGCTACACCTTC.

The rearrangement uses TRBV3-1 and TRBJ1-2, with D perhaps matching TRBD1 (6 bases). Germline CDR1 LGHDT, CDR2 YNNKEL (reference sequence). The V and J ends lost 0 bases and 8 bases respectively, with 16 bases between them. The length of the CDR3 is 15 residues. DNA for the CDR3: TGTGCCAGCAGCCAAGATCCGGGGGGCGCTGAGGGCTACACCTTC. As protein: CASSQDPGGAEGYTF.

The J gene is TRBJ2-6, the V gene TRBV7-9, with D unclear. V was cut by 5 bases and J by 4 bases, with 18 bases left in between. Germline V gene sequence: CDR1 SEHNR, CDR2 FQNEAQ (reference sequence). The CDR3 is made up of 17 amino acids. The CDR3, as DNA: TGTGCCAGCAGCCGAAGGCCGACGGGTGCCGGGGCCAACGTCCTGACTTTC. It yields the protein CASSRRPTGAGANVLTF.

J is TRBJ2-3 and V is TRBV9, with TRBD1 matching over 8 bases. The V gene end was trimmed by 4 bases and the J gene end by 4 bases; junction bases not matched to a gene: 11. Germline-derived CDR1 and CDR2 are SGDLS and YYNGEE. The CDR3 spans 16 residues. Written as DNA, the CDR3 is TGTGCCAGCAGCCCACGGACAGGGAAAAGGTCAGATACGCAGTATTTT. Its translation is CASSPRTGKRSDTQYF.

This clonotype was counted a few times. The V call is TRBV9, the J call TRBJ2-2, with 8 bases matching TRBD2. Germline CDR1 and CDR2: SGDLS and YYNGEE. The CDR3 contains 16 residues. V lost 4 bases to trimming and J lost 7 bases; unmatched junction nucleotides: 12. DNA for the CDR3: TGTGCCAGCAGCCCGTTAGCGGGAAATCCCATCGGGGAGCTGTTTTTT. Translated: CASSPLAGNPIGELFF.

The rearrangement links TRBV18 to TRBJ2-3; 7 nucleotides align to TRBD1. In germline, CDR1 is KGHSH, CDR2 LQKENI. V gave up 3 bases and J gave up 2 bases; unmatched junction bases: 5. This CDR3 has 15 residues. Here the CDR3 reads CASSPRDRLTDTQYF. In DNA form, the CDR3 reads TGTGCCAGCTCACCTCGGGACAGACTCACAGATACGCAGTATTTT.

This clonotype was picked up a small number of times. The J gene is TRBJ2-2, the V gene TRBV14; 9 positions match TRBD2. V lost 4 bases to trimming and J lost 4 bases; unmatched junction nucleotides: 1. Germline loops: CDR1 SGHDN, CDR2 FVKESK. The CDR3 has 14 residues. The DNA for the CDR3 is TGTGCCAGCAGCCGCGGGGGGGCCACCGGGGAGCTGTTTTTT. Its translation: CASSRGGATGELFF.

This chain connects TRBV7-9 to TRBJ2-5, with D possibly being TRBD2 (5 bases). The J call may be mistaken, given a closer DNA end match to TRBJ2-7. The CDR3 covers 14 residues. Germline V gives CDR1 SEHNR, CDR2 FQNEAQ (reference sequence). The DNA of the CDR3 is TGTGCCAGCAGCTTATCGGGGATGGTCTACGAGCAGTACTTC. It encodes CASSLSGMVYEQYF.

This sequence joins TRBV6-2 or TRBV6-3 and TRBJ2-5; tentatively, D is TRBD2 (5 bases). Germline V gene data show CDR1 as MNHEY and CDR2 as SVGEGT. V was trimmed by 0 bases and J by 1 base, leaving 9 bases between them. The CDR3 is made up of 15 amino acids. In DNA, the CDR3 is TGTGCCAGCAGTTACTCGAGCGGATCCCAAGAGACCCAGTACTTC. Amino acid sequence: CASSYSSGSQETQYF.

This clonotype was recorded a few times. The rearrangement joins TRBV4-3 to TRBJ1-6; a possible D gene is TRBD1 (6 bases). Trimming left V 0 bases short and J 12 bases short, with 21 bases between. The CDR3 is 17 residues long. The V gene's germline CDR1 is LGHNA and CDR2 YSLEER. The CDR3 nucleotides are TGCGCCAGCAGCCAAGAAATTAGGAACAGGGTCGGTAGACCCCTCCACTTT. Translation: CASSQEIRNRVGRPLHF.

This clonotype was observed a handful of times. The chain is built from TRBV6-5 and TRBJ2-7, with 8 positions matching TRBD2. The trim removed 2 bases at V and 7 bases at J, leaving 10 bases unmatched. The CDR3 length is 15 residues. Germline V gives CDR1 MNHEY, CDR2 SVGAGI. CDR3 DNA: TGTGCCAGCAGTTACGGGCCGGGACTAGTCACAGAGCAGTACTTC. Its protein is CASSYGPGLVTEQYF.

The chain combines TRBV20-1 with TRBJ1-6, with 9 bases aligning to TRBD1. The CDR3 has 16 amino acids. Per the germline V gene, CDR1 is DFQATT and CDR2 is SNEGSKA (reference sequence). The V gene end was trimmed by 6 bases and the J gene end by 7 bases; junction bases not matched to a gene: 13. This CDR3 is CSAITGGAGGNSPLHF. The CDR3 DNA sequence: TGCAGTGCCATAACAGGGGGCGCAGGGGGGAATTCACCCCTCCACTTT.

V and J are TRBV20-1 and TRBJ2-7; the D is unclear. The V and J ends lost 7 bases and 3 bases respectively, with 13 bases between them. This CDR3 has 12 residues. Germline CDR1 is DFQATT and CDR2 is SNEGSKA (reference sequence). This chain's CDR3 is CSVRVARYEQYF. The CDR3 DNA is TGCAGTGTACGGGTCGCGCGCTACGAGCAGTACTTC.

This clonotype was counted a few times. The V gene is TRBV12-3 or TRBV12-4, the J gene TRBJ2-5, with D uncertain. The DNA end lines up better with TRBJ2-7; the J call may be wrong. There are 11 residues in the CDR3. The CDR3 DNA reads TGTGCCAGCAGCCGCCGGTTCGAGCAGTACTTC. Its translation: CASSRRFEQYF.

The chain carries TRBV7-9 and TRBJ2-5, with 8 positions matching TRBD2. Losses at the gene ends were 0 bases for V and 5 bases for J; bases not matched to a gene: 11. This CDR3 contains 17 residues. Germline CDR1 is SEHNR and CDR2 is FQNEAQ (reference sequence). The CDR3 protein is CASSLASDGRARETQYF. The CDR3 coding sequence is TGTGCCAGCAGCTTAGCCTCGGACGGGAGGGCCCGGGAGACCCAGTACTTC.

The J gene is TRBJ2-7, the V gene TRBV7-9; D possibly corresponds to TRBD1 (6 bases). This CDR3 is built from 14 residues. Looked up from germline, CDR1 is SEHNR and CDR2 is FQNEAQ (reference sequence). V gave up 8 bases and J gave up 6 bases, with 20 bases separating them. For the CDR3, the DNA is TGTGCCAGCGGGAAGGGACACGGGATTGCCGAGCAGTACTTC. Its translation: CASGKGHGIAEQYF.

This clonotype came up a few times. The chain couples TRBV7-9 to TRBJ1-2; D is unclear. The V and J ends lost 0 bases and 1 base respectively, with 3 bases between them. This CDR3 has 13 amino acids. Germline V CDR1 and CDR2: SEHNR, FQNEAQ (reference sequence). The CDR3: CASSLAFNYGYTF. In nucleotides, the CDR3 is TGTGCCAGCAGCTTAGCGTTTAACTATGGCTACACCTTC. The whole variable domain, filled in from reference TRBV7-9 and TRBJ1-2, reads DTGVSQNPRHKITKRGQNVTFRCDPISEHNRLYWYRQTLGQGPEFLTYFQNEAQLEKSRLLSDRFSAERPKGSFSTLEIQRTEQGDSAMYLCASSLAFNYGYTFGSGTRLTVV.

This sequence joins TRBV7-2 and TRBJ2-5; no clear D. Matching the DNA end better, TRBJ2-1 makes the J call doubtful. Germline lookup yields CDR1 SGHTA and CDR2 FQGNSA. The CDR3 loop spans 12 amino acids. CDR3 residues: CASSLISYEQFF. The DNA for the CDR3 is TGTGCCAGCAGCTTAATATCCTATGAGCAGTTCTTC.

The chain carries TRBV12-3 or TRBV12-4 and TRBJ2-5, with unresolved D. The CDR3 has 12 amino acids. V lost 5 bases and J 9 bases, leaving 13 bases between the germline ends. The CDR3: CASSTYTVPQYF. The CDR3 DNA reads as TGTGCCAGCAGTACCTACACGGTGCCCCAGTACTTC.

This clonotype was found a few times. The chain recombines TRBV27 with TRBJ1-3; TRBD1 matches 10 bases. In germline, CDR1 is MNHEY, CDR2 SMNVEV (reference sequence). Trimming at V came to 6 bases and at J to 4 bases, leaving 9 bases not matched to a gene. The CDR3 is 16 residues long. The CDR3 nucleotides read TGTGCCAGCAGCTCCTTAGACAGGGGGCGCGGAAACACCATATATTTT. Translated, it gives CASSSLDRGRGNTIYF.

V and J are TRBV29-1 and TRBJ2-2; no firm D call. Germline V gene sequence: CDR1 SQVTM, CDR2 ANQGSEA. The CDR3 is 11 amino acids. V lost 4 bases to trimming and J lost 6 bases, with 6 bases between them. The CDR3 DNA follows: TGCAGCGTTGGGCTAGCCGGGGAGCTGTTTTTT. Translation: CSVGLAGELFF.

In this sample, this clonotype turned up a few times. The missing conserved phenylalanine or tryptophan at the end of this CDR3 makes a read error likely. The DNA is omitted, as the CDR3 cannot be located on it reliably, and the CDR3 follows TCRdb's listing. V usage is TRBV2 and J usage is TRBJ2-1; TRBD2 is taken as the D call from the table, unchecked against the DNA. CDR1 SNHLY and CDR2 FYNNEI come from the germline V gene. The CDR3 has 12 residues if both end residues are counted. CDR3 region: CASGTSGRGYPL.